The 16 T cell receptor beta chains below all came from one sample that was sequenced in a study of cytomegalovirus exposure and HLA in healthy donors. This PCR relied on a set of 60 Vbeta primers and 13 Jbeta primers. Clones were read by immunoSEQ multiplex PCR, and TCRdb kept only the in-frame ones, dropping some. This sample has roughly 100,000 clones, with about 70% found just once. What was sequenced was PBMCs. Source of these receptors: a man aged 25-45 years in good health and CMV-seronegative.

The rearrangement uses TRBV7-9 and TRBJ1-2, with a tentative D call TRBD1 (5 bases). The CDR3 length is 15 residues. V was shortened by 7 bases and J by 4 bases, with 19 bases between the two germline ends. Germline assignment: CDR1 SEHNR and CDR2 FQNEAQ (reference sequence). The CDR3 protein is CASKRGSNNLYGYTF. For the CDR3, the DNA is TGTGCCAGCAAGCGGGGCTCGAATAACCTCTATGGCTACACCTTC.

The V and J genes are TRBV5-1 and TRBJ1-1; TRBD1 is a possible D gene (5 bases). V dropped 3 bases and J dropped 1 base, with 13 bases sitting between them. Germline V gene lookup returns CDR1 SGHRS and CDR2 YFSETQ. This CDR3 has 15 residues. CDR3 DNA: TGCGCCAGCAGCTACAAGGCGGGGCCGAACACTGAAGCTTTCTTT. This codes for CASSYKAGPNTEAFF.

The CDR3 DNA follows: TGTGCCAGCAGCCCCCTCGAAGGGGGTGGCCAGTACTTC. Translation: CASSPLEGGGQYF. This chain connects TRBV7-9 to TRBJ2-5; TRBD1 is a possible D gene (6 bases). Germline-derived CDR1 and CDR2 are SEHNR and FQNEAQ (reference sequence). V was pared by 5 bases and J by 10 bases, with 17 bases between. CDR3 length equals 13 residues.

CDR3 in amino acids: CASSLVSQGATGELFF. The CDR3 nucleotides read TGTGCCAGCAGCTTAGTGTCCCAGGGGGCCACCGGGGAGCTGTTTTTT. The gene calls are TRBV7-2 and TRBJ2-2; 8 bases fit TRBD1. The CDR3 covers 16 residues. V trimming: 1 base; J trimming: 4 bases; junction bases outside the gene matches: 5. The germline CDR1 and CDR2 sequences are SGHTA and FQGNSA.

The J gene is TRBJ1-5, the V gene TRBV5-8; TRBD1 matches at 7 bases. The trim removed 2 bases at V and 1 base at J, leaving 15 bases unmatched. The germline V gene encodes CDR1 SGHTS and CDR2 YDEGEE. The CDR3 has 19 residues. The CDR3 region is CASSFTPHTGQASNQPQHF. The CDR3 bases are TGTGCCAGCAGCTTCACACCTCATACAGGACAGGCGAGCAATCAGCCCCAGCATTTT.

This clone was counted only a few times. V is TRBV11-2 and J is TRBJ1-2; D perhaps matches TRBD1 (5 bases). Germline assignment: CDR1 SGHAT and CDR2 FQNNGV. The CDR3 spans 12 residues. V lost 1 base and J lost 8, with 8 bases in between. The CDR3 DNA reads TGTGCCAGCAGCTTAGCAGGGATCGGCTACACCTTC. Its protein is CASSLAGIGYTF.

This chain uses TRBV9 with TRBJ2-2, with TRBD2 identical over 10 bases. Germline-derived CDR1 and CDR2 are SGDLS and YYNGEE. The length of the CDR3 is 16 residues. Trimming took 6 bases from V and 8 from J; bases not matched to a gene: 13. The CDR3 region has the DNA TGTGCCAGCAACCCAGGACTAGCGGAGGTGGGGGGGGAGCTGTTTTTT. Residues: CASNPGLAEVGGELFF. Complete variable domain (other parts from reference TRBV9 and TRBJ2-2): DSGVTQTPKHLITATGQRVTLRCSPRSGDLSVYWYQQSLDQGLQFLIQYYNGEERAKGNILERFSAQQFPDLHSELNLSSLELGDSALYFCASNPGLAEVGGELFFGEGSRLTVL.

The chain has TRBV19 and TRBJ2-4; 16 bases align to TRBD2. Looked up from germline, CDR1 is LNHDA and CDR2 is SQIVND (reference sequence). CDR3 length equals 19 residues. V was clipped by 5 bases and J by 1 base; unmatched bases: 8. CDR3 bases: TGTGCCAGTAGTGATACCGGGACTAGCGGGAGGGATGCCAAAAACATTCAGTACTTC. Translating it yields CASSDTGTSGRDAKNIQYF.

A few counts support this clone. The chain carries TRBV2 and TRBJ2-3; 10 bases are a match to TRBD2. Germline V gene data show CDR1 as SNHLY and CDR2 as FYNNEI. The length of the CDR3 is 14 residues. With V trimmed by 4 bases and J by 6 bases, 4 bases remained unmatched. The CDR3 sequence: CASSVGSGGDTQYF. The CDR3 DNA sequence: TGTGCCAGCAGTGTCGGTAGCGGGGGGGATACGCAGTATTTT.

This rearrangement joins TRBV6-6 to TRBJ1-5; TRBD1 matches at 7 bases. Germline CDR1 and CDR2: MNHNY and SVGAGI (reference sequence). The CDR3 contains 16 residues. The junction had 10 bases not matched to a gene; V was cut back by 2 bases and J by 6 bases. The chain's CDR3 is CASSYGTVGPTQPQHF. The CDR3 DNA sequence: TGTGCCAGCAGTTACGGGACAGTTGGACCTACTCAGCCCCAGCATTTT.

As to this clone: Other nucleotide sequences in the sample specify the same CDR3. This sequence joins TRBV28 and TRBJ1-1; 9 bases are a match to TRBD1. J was trimmed by 4 bases and V by 3 bases; bases with no gene match: 3. Germline V gene data show CDR1 as MDHEN and CDR2 as SYDVKM. The CDR3 contains 14 residues. The CDR3 reads CASSLTGGITEAFF. In DNA, the CDR3 is TGTGCCAGCAGTTTGACAGGGGGGATCACTGAAGCTTTCTTT.

The chain employs TRBV4-2 and TRBJ2-1; 9 bases fit TRBD2. Germline loops: CDR1 LGHNA, CDR2 YNFKEQ. The CDR3 totals 16 residues. Germline trimming cut 1 base from V and 9 bases from J; bases unmatched to any gene: 10. In nucleotides, the CDR3 is TGTGCCAGCAGCCAAGCACTAGCGGGTGCCGGGGGTGAGCAGTTCTTC. It encodes CASSQALAGAGGEQFF.

A few counts support this clone. This rearrangement joins TRBV5-6 to TRBJ1-1; TRBD1 matches at 8 bases. Germline V gives CDR1 SGHDT, CDR2 YYEEEE. This CDR3 has 15 amino acids. The V gene end was trimmed by 4 bases and the J gene end by 4 bases; junction bases not matched to a gene: 9. The CDR3 region is CASSRRTGWGTEAFF. In nucleotides, the CDR3 is TGTGCCAGCAGCCGCCGGACAGGGTGGGGCACTGAAGCTTTCTTT.

The rearrangement links TRBV19 to TRBJ2-3; TRBD2 agrees at 13 bases. Germline V gives CDR1 LNHDA, CDR2 SQIVND (reference sequence). The CDR3 loop spans 19 amino acids. Losses at the gene ends were 4 bases for V and 4 bases for J; bases not matched to a gene: 14. The CDR3 spells CASSNPLRTSGSAADTQYF. Written as DNA, the CDR3 is TGTGCCAGTAGTAACCCGCTTCGGACTAGCGGGAGTGCCGCAGATACGCAGTATTTT.

The chain is built from TRBV5-1 and TRBJ2-2, with D perhaps matching TRBD1 (6 bases). Trimming stripped 4 bases from V and 6 bases from J, with 13 bases between. The length of the CDR3 is 14 residues. Germline CDR1 is SGHRS and CDR2 is YFSETQ. The CDR3 here is CASSPSSGAGELFF. The CDR3 DNA is TGCGCCAGCAGCCCATCCTCAGGGGCCGGGGAGCTGTTTTTT. Based on the CDR3 plus reference TRBV5-1 and TRBJ2-2, the full variable domain is KAGVTQTPRYLIKTRGQQVTLSCSPISGHRSVSWYQQTPGQGLQFLFEYFSETQRNKGNFPGRFSGRQFSNSRSEMNVSTLELGDSALYLCASSPSSGAGELFFGEGSRLTVL.

V and J are TRBV30 and TRBJ2-7; D remains unclear. The CDR3 consists of 12 residues. The V and J ends lost 0 bases and 6 bases respectively, with 9 bases between them. Germline values: CDR1 GTSNPN, CDR2 SVGIG (reference sequence). As DNA, the CDR3 is TGTGCCTGGAGTGTACCTAGTATCGAGCAGTACTTC. Its protein is CAWSVPSIEQYF.